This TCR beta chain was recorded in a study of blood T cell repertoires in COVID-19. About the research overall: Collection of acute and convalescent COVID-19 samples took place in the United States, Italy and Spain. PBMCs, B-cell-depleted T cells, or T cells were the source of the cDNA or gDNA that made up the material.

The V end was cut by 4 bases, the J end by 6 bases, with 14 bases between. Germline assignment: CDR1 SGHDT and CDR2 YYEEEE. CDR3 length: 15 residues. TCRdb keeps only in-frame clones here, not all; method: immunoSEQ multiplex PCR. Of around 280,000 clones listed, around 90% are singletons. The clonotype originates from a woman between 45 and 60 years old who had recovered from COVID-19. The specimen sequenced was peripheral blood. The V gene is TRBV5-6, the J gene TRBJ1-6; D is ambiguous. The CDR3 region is CASSVGQFLNSPLHF. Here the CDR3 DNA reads TGTGCCAGCAGCGTTGGGCAGTTTCTTAATTCACCCCTCCACTTT.